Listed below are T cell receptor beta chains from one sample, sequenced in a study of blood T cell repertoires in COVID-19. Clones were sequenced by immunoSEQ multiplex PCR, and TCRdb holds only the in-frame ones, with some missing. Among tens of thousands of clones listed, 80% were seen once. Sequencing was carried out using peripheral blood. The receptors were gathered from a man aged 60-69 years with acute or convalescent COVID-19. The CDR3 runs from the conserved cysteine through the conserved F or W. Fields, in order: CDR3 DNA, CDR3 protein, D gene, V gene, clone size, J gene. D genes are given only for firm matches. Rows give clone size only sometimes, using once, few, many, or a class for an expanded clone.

CDR3nt: TGTGCCAGCAGCCAAGAAGGGGGCTTATCGCCCCTCCACTTT
CDR3aa: CASSQEGGLSPLHF
d_gene: TRBD1
v_gene: TRBV14
abundance: .
j_gene: TRBJ1-6

CDR3nt: TGCGCCAGCAGCGCGGGGACAGGGGCATATGAAAAACTGTTTTTT
CDR3aa: CASSAGTGAYEKLFF
d_gene: TRBD1
v_gene: TRBV5-1
abundance: .
j_gene: TRBJ1-4

CDR3nt: TGCAGTGCTAGTAAAGCGGGGGGGTTGTCCACAGATACGCAGTATTTT
CDR3aa: CSASKAGGLSTDTQYF
d_gene: TRBD2
v_gene: TRBV20-1
abundance: .
j_gene: TRBJ2-3

CDR3nt: TGTGCCACCGTTCTAGCGGGGGGATCAAATACGCAGTATTTT
CDR3aa: CATVLAGGSNTQYF
d_gene: TRBD2
v_gene: TRBV13
abundance: .
j_gene: TRBJ2-3

CDR3nt: TGTGCCAGCAGCCAAGGGGGGCACTACGAGCAGTACTTC
CDR3aa: CASSQGGHYEQYF
d_gene: .
v_gene: TRBV3-1/TRBV3-2
abundance: .
j_gene: TRBJ2-7

CDR3nt: TGTGCCACCCATGGGGGGTCGAACTATAATTCACCCCTCCACTTT
CDR3aa: CATHGGSNYNSPLHF
d_gene: .
v_gene: TRBV27
abundance: .
j_gene: TRBJ1-6

CDR3nt: TGTGCCAGCAGCCAAGGGGTGACACCAAACACTGAAGCTTTCTTT
CDR3aa: CASSQGVTPNTEAFF
d_gene: .
v_gene: TRBV3-1/TRBV3-2
abundance: .
j_gene: TRBJ1-1

CDR3nt: TGTGCCAGCAGTGAACGAGGACAGTCCTCTGGGGCCAACGTCCTGACTTTC
CDR3aa: CASSERGQSSGANVLTF
d_gene: .
v_gene: TRBV6-1
abundance: .
j_gene: TRBJ2-6

CDR3nt: TGTGCCAGCAGCTCCCTGGAGGACAGGGTGACATGGGGGGCCAACGTCCTGACTTTC
CDR3aa: CASSSLEDRVTWGANVLTF
d_gene: TRBD1
v_gene: TRBV7-3
abundance: .
j_gene: TRBJ2-6

CDR3nt: TGTGCCAGCAGCCGACAGGGGGTTCCTAACTATGGCTACACCTTC
CDR3aa: CASSRQGVPNYGYTF
d_gene: TRBD1
v_gene: TRBV28
abundance: .
j_gene: TRBJ1-2

CDR3nt: TGTGCCAGCAGTGAATTTCTAAGCAGGACCGGGGAGCTGTTTTTT
CDR3aa: CASSEFLSRTGELFF
d_gene: .
v_gene: TRBV2
abundance: .
j_gene: TRBJ2-2

CDR3nt: TGTGCCAGTAGTATGTTAACAGGGGGGAGCCAGCCCCAGCATTTT
CDR3aa: CASSMLTGGSQPQHF
d_gene: TRBD1
v_gene: TRBV19
abundance: many
j_gene: TRBJ1-5

CDR3nt: TGTGCCAGCTCACCGGGACAGACGAACACCGGGGAGCTGTTTTTT
CDR3aa: CASSPGQTNTGELFF
d_gene: TRBD1
v_gene: TRBV18
abundance: once
j_gene: TRBJ2-2

CDR3nt: TGCGCCAGCAGCTTGGTGGGAGACGGGCGTGGTACGCAGTATTTT
CDR3aa: CASSLVGDGRGTQYF
d_gene: .
v_gene: TRBV5-1
abundance: .
j_gene: TRBJ2-3

CDR3nt: TGCGCCAGCAGCCAAGTACCAGGCGATAGCAATCAGCCCCAGCATTTT
CDR3aa: CASSQVPGDSNQPQHF
d_gene: .
v_gene: TRBV4-1
abundance: .
j_gene: TRBJ1-5

CDR3nt: TGTGCCAGTAGTAGCCGACAGGGAGGAGATGAAAAACTGTTTTTT
CDR3aa: CASSSRQGGDEKLFF
d_gene: TRBD1
v_gene: TRBV19
abundance: few
j_gene: TRBJ1-4

CDR3nt: TGTGCCAGCAGTTCGAGATACGAGCAGTACTTC
CDR3aa: CASSSRYEQYF
d_gene: .
v_gene: TRBV28
abundance: .
j_gene: TRBJ2-7

CDR3nt: TGTGCCAGCAGCCCGGGCCTAGCGGGAAACTACGAGCAGTACTTC
CDR3aa: CASSPGLAGNYEQYF
d_gene: TRBD2
v_gene: TRBV14
abundance: .
j_gene: TRBJ2-7

CDR3nt: TGTGCCAGCAGCGCCCAGCGGGGGGTGTCCTACAATGAGCAGTTCTTC
CDR3aa: CASSAQRGVSYNEQFF
d_gene: TRBD2
v_gene: TRBV9
abundance: .
j_gene: TRBJ2-1

CDR3nt: TGTGCCATCAGTGAGTCGGGGGGGGCTTCCTACAATGAGCAGTTCTTC
CDR3aa: CAISESGGASYNEQFF
d_gene: .
v_gene: TRBV10-3
abundance: once
j_gene: TRBJ2-1

CDR3nt: TGTGCCAGCAGCTTAGTTGACCGGGTCGGGGAGCTGTTTTTT
CDR3aa: CASSLVDRVGELFF
d_gene: .
v_gene: TRBV7-3
abundance: .
j_gene: TRBJ2-2

CDR3nt: TGTGCCAGCAGTGAAATAGTGTTTAACTATGGCTACACCTTC
CDR3aa: CASSEIVFNYGYTF
d_gene: .
v_gene: TRBV6-1
abundance: .
j_gene: TRBJ1-2

CDR3nt: TGTGCCAGCAGCTTTCGGCTCGGCGGGGGGAATGGCAATGAGCAGTTCTTC
CDR3aa: CASSFRLGGGNGNEQFF
d_gene: TRBD2
v_gene: TRBV11-2
abundance: .
j_gene: TRBJ2-1

CDR3nt: TGTGCCAGCAGTTTACCTCAGATCTCTGGAAACACCATATATTTT
CDR3aa: CASSLPQISGNTIYF
d_gene: .
v_gene: TRBV28
abundance: .
j_gene: TRBJ1-3

CDR3nt: TGTGCCAGCAGTTCACGGCGCGTGACAGGGAACGAGCAGTACTTC
CDR3aa: CASSSRRVTGNEQYF
d_gene: TRBD1
v_gene: TRBV28
abundance: .
j_gene: TRBJ2-7

CDR3nt: TGTGCCAGCAAGCTCGGGACAGGGAATTCACCCCTCCACTTT
CDR3aa: CASKLGTGNSPLHF
d_gene: TRBD1
v_gene: TRBV9
abundance: .
j_gene: TRBJ1-6

CDR3nt: TGTGCCAGCAGCCCTACCTCGGGTCCCTACTACGAGCAGTACTTC
CDR3aa: CASSPTSGPYYEQYF
d_gene: .
v_gene: TRBV28
abundance: .
j_gene: TRBJ2-7

CDR3nt: TGTGCCAGCAGTTTCACTACAGGGTCTGATACGCAGTATTTT
CDR3aa: CASSFTTGSDTQYF
d_gene: .
v_gene: TRBV2
abundance: .
j_gene: TRBJ2-3

CDR3nt: TGTGCCAGCAGCCAAGATGGGGGGTCAGCTGGAAACACCATATATTTT
CDR3aa: CASSQDGGSAGNTIYF
d_gene: .
v_gene: TRBV3-1/TRBV3-2
abundance: .
j_gene: TRBJ1-3

CDR3nt: TGTGCCACCAGTGATCCGTCAGGGGGTAATGAGCAGTTCTTC
CDR3aa: CATSDPSGGNEQFF
d_gene: TRBD1
v_gene: TRBV24-1
abundance: .
j_gene: TRBJ2-1

CDR3nt: TGCGCCAGCAGTGAGAGCCTGCAGCGGAATGAGCAGTTCTTC
CDR3aa: CASSESLQRNEQFF
d_gene: .
v_gene: TRBV10-1
abundance: .
j_gene: TRBJ2-1

CDR3nt: TGTGCCAGCACCGCTGGACAGGCGAACACTGAAGCTTTCTTT
CDR3aa: CASTAGQANTEAFF
d_gene: TRBD1
v_gene: TRBV7-2
abundance: few
j_gene: TRBJ1-1

CDR3nt: TGTGCCAGTAGTAACAGGGGATCCTACGAGCAGTACTTC
CDR3aa: CASSNRGSYEQYF
d_gene: TRBD1
v_gene: TRBV19
abundance: once
j_gene: TRBJ2-7

CDR3nt: TGTGCCAGCTCACCGGGGACAGGGGGAAATCAGCCCCAGCATTTT
CDR3aa: CASSPGTGGNQPQHF
d_gene: TRBD1
v_gene: TRBV18
abundance: .
j_gene: TRBJ1-5

CDR3nt: TGTGCCAGCAGTAACGACAGGGTGGGCGGCTACACCTTC
CDR3aa: CASSNDRVGGYTF
d_gene: TRBD1
v_gene: TRBV28
abundance: .
j_gene: TRBJ1-2

CDR3nt: TGTGCCAGCAGCTTAGGCGGGGACGGGGGAGCGCAGTATTTT
CDR3aa: CASSLGGDGGAQYF
d_gene: .
v_gene: TRBV7-3
abundance: .
j_gene: TRBJ2-3

CDR3nt: TGTGCCAGCAGCCCTGGGACTAGCGGGGGTCCTATCCCTTCCTACGAGCAGTACTTC
CDR3aa: CASSPGTSGGPIPSYEQYF
d_gene: TRBD2
v_gene: TRBV14
abundance: .
j_gene: TRBJ2-7

CDR3nt: TGTGCCAGCAAGCTCGGCAGGTTGAACACCGGGGAGCTGTTTTTT
CDR3aa: CASKLGRLNTGELFF
d_gene: .
v_gene: TRBV6-5
abundance: .
j_gene: TRBJ2-2

CDR3nt: TGTGCCAGCAGTTCGGGACAGGGCCCCGTGCTGGTGGATGAGCAGTTCTTC
CDR3aa: CASSSGQGPVLVDEQFF
d_gene: TRBD1
v_gene: TRBV2
abundance: .
j_gene: TRBJ2-1

CDR3nt: TGTGCCAGTAGTATGGCCGGGACTAGCGGGACAGATACGCAGTATTTT
CDR3aa: CASSMAGTSGTDTQYF
d_gene: TRBD2
v_gene: TRBV19
abundance: .
j_gene: TRBJ2-3

CDR3nt: TGTGCCAGCAGTTCCAATCCGAACAGGGAATCACCCCTCCACTTT
CDR3aa: CASSSNPNRESPLHF
d_gene: .
v_gene: TRBV6-5
abundance: .
j_gene: TRBJ1-6

CDR3nt: TGTGCCAGCAGTTACGAGAGCTATGGCTACACCTTC
CDR3aa: CASSYESYGYTF
d_gene: .
v_gene: TRBV6-6
abundance: .
j_gene: TRBJ1-2

CDR3nt: TGTGCCAGCAGCAGAGGACCTAGCATTAGCTCTGGGGCCAACGTCCTGACTTTC
CDR3aa: CASSRGPSISSGANVLTF
d_gene: .
v_gene: TRBV3-1/TRBV3-2
abundance: .
j_gene: TRBJ2-6

CDR3nt: TGTGCCACCAGTGACCGATCGGGACTGGCCTACAATGAGCAGTTCTTC
CDR3aa: CATSDRSGLAYNEQFF
d_gene: .
v_gene: TRBV24-1
abundance: few
j_gene: TRBJ2-1

CDR3nt: TGTGCCAGCAGCTTACGGAGCGGGGGGGCCAAAGAGACCCAGTACTTC
CDR3aa: CASSLRSGGAKETQYF
d_gene: TRBD2
v_gene: TRBV7-9
abundance: .
j_gene: TRBJ2-5